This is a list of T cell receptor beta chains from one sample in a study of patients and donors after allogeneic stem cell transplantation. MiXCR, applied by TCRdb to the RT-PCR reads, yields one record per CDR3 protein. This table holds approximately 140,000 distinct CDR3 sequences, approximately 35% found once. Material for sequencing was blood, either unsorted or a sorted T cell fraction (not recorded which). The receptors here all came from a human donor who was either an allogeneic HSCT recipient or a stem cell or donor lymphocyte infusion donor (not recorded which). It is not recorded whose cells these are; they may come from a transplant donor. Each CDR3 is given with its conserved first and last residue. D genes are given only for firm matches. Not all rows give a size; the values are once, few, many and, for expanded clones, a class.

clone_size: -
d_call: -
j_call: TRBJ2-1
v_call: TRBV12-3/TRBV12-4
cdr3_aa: CASSDIFYNEQFF
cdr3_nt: TGTGCCAGCAGTGACATATTCTACAATGAGCAGTTCTTC

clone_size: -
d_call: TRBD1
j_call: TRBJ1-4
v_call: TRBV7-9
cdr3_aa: CASRQGQGQEKLFF
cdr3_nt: TGTGCCAGCAGACAAGGACAGGGTCAGGAAAAACTGTTTTTT

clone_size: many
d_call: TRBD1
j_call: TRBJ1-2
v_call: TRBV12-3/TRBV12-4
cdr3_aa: CASSSKGQGHPGYTF
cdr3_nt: TGTGCCAGCAGTTCTAAGGGACAGGGCCACCCTGGCTACACCTTC

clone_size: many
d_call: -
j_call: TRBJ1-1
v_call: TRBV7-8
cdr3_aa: CASSFDRVEAFF
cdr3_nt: TGTGCCAGCAGCTTCGACAGAGTTGAAGCTTTCTTT

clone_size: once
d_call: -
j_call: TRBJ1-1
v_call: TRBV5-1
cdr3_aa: CASTSDGEAEAFF
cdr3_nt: TGCGCCAGCACCAGCGACGGGGAGGCTGAAGCTTTCTTT

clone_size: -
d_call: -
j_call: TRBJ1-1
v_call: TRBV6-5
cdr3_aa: CASSRTRNTEAFF
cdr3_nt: TGTGCCAGCAGCCGCACCCGGAACACTGAAGCTTTCTTT

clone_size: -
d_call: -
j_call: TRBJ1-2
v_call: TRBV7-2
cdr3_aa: CASSLVRRTNYGYTF
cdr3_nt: TGTGCCAGCAGCTTAGTTAGGAGAACTAACTATGGCTACACCTTC

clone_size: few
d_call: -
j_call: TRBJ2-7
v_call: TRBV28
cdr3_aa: CATRRYEQYF
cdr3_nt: TGTGCCACGCGCCGCTACGAGCAGTACTTC

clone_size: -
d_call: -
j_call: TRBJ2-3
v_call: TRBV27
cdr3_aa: CASSWGGLRDTQYF
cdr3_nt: TGTGCCAGCAGTTGGGGGGGCTTGAGAGATACGCAGTATTTT

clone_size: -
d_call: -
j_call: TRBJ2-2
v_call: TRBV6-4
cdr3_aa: CASSVYPAGELFF
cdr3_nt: TGTGCCAGCAGTGTGTATCCGGCCGGGGAGCTGTTTTTT

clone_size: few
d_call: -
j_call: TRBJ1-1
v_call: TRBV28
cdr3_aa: CASSGRALIPEAFF
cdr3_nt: TGTGCCAGCAGTGGTAGGGCGTTAATCCCTGAAGCTTTCTTT

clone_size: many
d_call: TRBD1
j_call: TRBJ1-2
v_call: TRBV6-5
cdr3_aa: CASSYSGTASYGYTF
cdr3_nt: TGTGCCAGCAGTTACTCTGGGACAGCATCCTATGGCTACACCTTC

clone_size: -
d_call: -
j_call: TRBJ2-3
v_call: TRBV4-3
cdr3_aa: CASSRDFTDTQYF
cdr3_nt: TGCGCCAGCAGCCGGGACTTCACAGATACGCAGTATTTT

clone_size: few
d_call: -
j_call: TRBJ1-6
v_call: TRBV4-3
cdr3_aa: CASSQGTRRGGWSPLHF
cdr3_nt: TGCGCCAGCAGCCAAGGGACCAGGCGGGGGGGATGGTCACCCCTCCACTTT

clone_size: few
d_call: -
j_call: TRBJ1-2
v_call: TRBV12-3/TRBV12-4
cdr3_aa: CASARTKSDYGYTF
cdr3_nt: TGTGCCAGCGCTCGCACCAAATCCGACTATGGCTACACCTTC

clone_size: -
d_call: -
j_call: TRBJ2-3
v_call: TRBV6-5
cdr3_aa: CASSYLGGLSDTQYF
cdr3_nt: TGTGCCAGCAGTTACTTGGGGGGGCTATCAGATACGCAGTATTTT

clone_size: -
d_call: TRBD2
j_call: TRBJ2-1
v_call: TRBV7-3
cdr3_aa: CASSLGPLGRDEQFF
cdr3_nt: TGTGCCAGCAGCTTAGGACCTCTAGGGAGGGATGAGCAGTTCTTC

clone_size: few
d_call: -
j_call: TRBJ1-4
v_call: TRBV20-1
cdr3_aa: CSAEDRDEKLFF
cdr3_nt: TGCAGTGCTGAGGATCGCGATGAAAAACTGTTTTTT

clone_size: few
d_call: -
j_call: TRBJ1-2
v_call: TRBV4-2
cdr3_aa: CASSSDEVGLYGYTF
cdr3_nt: TGTGCCAGCAGCTCCGACGAGGTCGGCCTCTATGGCTACACCTTC

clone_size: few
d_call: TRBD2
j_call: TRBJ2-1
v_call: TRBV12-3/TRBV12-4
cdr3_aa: CASSLARTSGGTYNEQFF
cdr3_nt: TGTGCCAGCAGCCTCGCGAGGACTAGCGGGGGAACGTACAATGAGCAGTTCTTC

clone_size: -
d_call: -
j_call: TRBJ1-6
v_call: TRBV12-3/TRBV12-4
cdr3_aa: CASSLSGRAGNSPLHF
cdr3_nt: TGTGCCAGCAGTTTATCTGGCCGGGCGGGCAATTCACCCCTCCACTTT

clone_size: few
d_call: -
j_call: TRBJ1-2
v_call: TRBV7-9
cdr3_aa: CASSFGHGHGYGYTF
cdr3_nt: TGTGCCAGCAGCTTCGGTCATGGACATGGCTATGGCTACACCTTC

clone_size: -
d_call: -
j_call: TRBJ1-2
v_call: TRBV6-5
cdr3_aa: CASSLSDGAYGYTF
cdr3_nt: TGTGCCAGCAGCCTTTCGGACGGCGCGTATGGCTACACCTTC

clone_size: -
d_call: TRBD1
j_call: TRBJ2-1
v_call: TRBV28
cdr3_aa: CASSYRDRRYNEQFF
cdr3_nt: TGTGCCAGCAGCTACCGGGACAGGCGTTACAATGAGCAGTTCTTC

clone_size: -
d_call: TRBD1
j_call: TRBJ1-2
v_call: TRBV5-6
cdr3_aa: CASSSGTGGPNYGYTF
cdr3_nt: TGTGCCAGCAGCTCCGGGACAGGGGGCCCTAACTATGGCTACACCTTC

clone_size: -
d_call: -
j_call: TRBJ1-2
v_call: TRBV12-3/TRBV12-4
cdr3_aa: CASSFVGGVGVPSYGYTF
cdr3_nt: TGTGCCAGCAGTTTTGTTGGAGGGGTAGGAGTTCCTAGCTATGGCTACACCTTC

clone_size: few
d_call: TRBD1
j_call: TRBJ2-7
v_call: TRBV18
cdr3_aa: CASSQLGGQPYEQYF
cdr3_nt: TGTGCCAGCTCACAACTTGGGGGACAGCCGTACGAGCAGTACTTC

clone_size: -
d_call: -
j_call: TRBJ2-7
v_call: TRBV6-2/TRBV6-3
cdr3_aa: CASSYSVGPVLPPGEQYF
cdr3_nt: TGTGCCAGCAGTTACTCGGTCGGCCCGGTCCTACCTCCGGGCGAGCAGTACTTC

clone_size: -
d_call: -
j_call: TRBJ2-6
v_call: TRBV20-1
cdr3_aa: CSASEGPANVLTF
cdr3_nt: TGCAGTGCTAGTGAGGGGCCGGCCAACGTCCTGACTTTC

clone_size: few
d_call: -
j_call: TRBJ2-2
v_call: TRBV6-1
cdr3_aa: CATSESGELFF
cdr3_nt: TGTGCCACCTCTGAGTCCGGGGAGCTGTTTTTT

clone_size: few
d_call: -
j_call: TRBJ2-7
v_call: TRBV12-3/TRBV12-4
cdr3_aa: CASSLHRSYEQYF
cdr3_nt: TGTGCCAGCAGTTTACACAGGTCCTACGAGCAGTACTTC

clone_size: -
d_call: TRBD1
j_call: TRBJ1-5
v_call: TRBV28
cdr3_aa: CASRTDRGAWPQHF
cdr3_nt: TGTGCCAGCAGAACAGACAGGGGCGCCTGGCCCCAGCATTTT

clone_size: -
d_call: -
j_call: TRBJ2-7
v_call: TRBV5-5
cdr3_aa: CASSLVTLQAVYEQYF
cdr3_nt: TGTGCCAGCAGCTTGGTTACATTACAGGCGGTCTACGAGCAGTACTTC

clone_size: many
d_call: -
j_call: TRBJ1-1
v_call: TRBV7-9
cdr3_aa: CASSPDTEAFF
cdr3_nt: TGTGCCAGCAGCCCTGACACTGAAGCTTTCTTT

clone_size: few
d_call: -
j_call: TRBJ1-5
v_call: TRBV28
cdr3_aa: CASSWGRNSNQPQHF
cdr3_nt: TGTGCCAGCAGTTGGGGAAGGAATAGCAATCAGCCCCAGCATTTT

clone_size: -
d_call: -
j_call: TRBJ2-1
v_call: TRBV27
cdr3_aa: CASRNTGGLSLQFF
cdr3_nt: TGTGCCAGCAGGAATACCGGGGGGCTGTCACTGCAGTTCTTC

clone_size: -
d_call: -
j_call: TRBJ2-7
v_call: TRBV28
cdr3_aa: CASKEPPEQYF
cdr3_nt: TGTGCCAGCAAGGAGCCCCCCGAGCAGTACTTC

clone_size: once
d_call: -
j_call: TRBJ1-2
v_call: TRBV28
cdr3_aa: CASSAPGDGYTF
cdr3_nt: TGTGCCAGCAGCGCACCTGGAGATGGCTACACCTTC

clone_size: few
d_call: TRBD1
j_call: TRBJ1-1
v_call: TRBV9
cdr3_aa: CASSVATGASTEAFF
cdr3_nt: TGTGCCAGCAGCGTAGCTACAGGGGCTAGCACTGAAGCTTTCTTT

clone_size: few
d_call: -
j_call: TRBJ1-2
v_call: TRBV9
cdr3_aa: CASSDAVGLKNYGYTF
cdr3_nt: TGTGCCAGCAGCGATGCCGTGGGCCTGAAGAACTATGGCTACACCTTC

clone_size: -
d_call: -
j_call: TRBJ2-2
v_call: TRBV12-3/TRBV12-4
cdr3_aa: CASTHTGNTGELFF
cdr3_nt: TGTGCCAGCACCCACACAGGGAACACCGGGGAGCTGTTTTTT

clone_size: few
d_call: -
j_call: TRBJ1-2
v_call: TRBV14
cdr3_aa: CASSNAGIGYGYTF
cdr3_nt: TGTGCCAGCAGCAACGCAGGGATCGGCTATGGCTACACCTTC

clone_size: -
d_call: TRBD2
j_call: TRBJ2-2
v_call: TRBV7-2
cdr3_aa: CASSLVGLAGAPGELFF
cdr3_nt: TGTGCCAGCAGCTTAGTGGGACTAGCGGGGGCGCCCGGGGAGCTGTTTTTT

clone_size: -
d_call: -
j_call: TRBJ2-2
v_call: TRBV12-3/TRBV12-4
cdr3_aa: CASSFANTGELFF
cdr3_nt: TGTGCCAGCAGTTTTGCGAACACCGGGGAGCTGTTTTTT

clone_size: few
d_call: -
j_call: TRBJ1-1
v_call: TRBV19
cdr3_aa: CASIDTESNTEAFF
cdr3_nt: TGTGCCAGTATTGATACAGAGTCGAACACTGAAGCTTTCTTT

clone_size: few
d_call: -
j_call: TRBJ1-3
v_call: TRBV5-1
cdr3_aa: CASSLPRDSSGNTIYF
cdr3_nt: TGCGCCAGCAGCTTGCCCCGTGACAGCTCTGGAAACACCATATATTTT

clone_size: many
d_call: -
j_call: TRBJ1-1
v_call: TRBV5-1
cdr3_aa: CASNGPMNTEAFF
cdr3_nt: TGCGCCAGCAATGGGCCGATGAACACTGAAGCTTTCTTT

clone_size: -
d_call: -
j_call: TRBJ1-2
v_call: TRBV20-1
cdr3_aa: CSASERGSRGHGYTF
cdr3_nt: TGCAGTGCAAGTGAACGCGGCTCGAGGGGTCACGGCTACACCTTC